This paragraph covers one TCR beta chain sequence. These data are taken from a study of blood T cell repertoires in COVID-19. Study-wide background: Sources were T cells, B-cell-depleted T cells, or PBMCs; the material itself was cDNA or gDNA.

CDR1 is MNHNY and CDR2 is SVGAGI in the germline V gene (reference sequence). Trimming at V came to 6 bases and at J to 8 bases, leaving 6 bases not matched to a gene. This CDR3 has 15 residues. TCRdb's copy holds only in-frame clones and misses some; the assay was immunoSEQ multiplex PCR. The table includes 30,000 to 45,000 clones, about 85% detected once. The sequence came from a man older than 75 with active or convalescent COVID-19. Sequences were obtained from peripheral blood. The rearrangement joins TRBV6-6 to TRBJ1-6, with 11 bases matching TRBD1. The CDR3 region is CASSTGTGGHSPLHF. The CDR3 DNA is TGTGCCAGCAGCACCGGGACAGGGGGACATTCACCCCTCCACTTT.